This TCR beta chain was obtained from a study of T cell responses to AZD1222 COVID-19 vaccine (dated by TCRdb to 2020 to 2023). About the full investigation: A total of 230 to 250 trial participants underwent TCR sequencing, of whom 207 received two doses of AZD1222 and about 26 received two doses of the MenACWY control vaccine. Trial participants were enrolled by age into subgroups of 18-55, 56-69 and 70-plus years, and approximately 150, 30 and 60 TCR-sequenced participants, respectively, were included in these subgroups.

The paper as a whole reports these results and caveats: Vaccine-associated CD4 TCRs spanned the whole spike protein, with dominant responses in regions 160-218 and 743-854. Reportedly, close to half of the unique spike-specific TCRs recognized epitopes lying outside the regions that are mutated in the B.1.351 and B.1.1.7 variants. Most participants were white British and females outnumbered males, and the authors suggested that clonal diversity may have been underestimated. Because no day 14 peak-response samples were available, repertoires were characterized only after the peak T cell response. Conclusions about previously exposed vaccinees were limited because only six AZD1222 recipients were SARS-CoV-2 seropositive at baseline. The 56-69-year group was small, and its depth increase did not reach significance, likely because of low power. After two AZD1222 doses, spike-specific TCR breadth and depth were significantly higher than at day 0 and than in MenACWY recipients.

Trimming removed 4 bases from V and 4 bases from J, leaving 11 bases between the germline ends. Reading the germline V gene gives CDR1 MDHEN and CDR2 SYDVKM. The CDR3, cysteine through phenylalanine, is 14 amino acids long. The read is trimmed to its CDR3 DNA, 42 bases read in frame from base 1. In the paper's terms, the time point label means: baseline before first vaccination. The sample's treatment or condition, from its label and the paper: meningococcal conjugate vaccine given as trial control. Vaccinee samples were obtained from the UK trials COV001 and COV002, which included a single-blind randomized controlled phase 2/3 trial of AZD1222 (ChAdOx1 nCoV-19) in healthy adults. Trial participant PBMC samples were collected at day 0 and day 28 after the second dose for TCRbeta chain sequencing. For this clone: Its target antigen remains unknown. Base qualities are not recorded, but no much larger clone differs from it by a single base.

The CDR3 regions of human TCRbeta chains were analyzed by immunosequencing. Per the source publication's procedure: TCRs in the repertoires were matched against a reference library of SARS-CoV-2-specific TCRs that had been generated with the MIRA antigen-specificity platform. Breadth was defined as the fraction of unique TCRs that were SARS-CoV-2-associated, and depth was defined as the fraction of total T cells that were SARS-CoV-2-associated. Using the MIRA data, each spike-specific TCR was assigned both to the spike region to which the TCR was reactive and to a CD4 or CD8 class. Log10-transformed breadth and depth values were compared by one-way ANOVA with Sidak's multiple comparisons tests. TCRdb took over this immuneACCESS table, retaining in-frame rearrangements with V and J assigned. Such tables are incomplete; in checked studies, under half of the missing clones stem from an unresolved V gene, and the remainder is unexplained. That table furnishes V, J and clone size, whereas the DNA furnished D and trimming. Across this sample there are about 120,000 clones, with 88% seen only once. Approximately 19% of the sample goes to the ten largest clones.

This material consisted of peripheral blood, taken on day 0 of MenACWY control vaccination. This chain joins TRBV28 to TRBJ1-3; the D segment cannot be called with confidence. This receptor was obtained from an adult in good health. At the DNA level, the sequence is TGTGCCAGCAGTTGGGAGGGAAGGGGAAACACCATATATTTT. Its translation reads: CASSWEGRGNTIYF.